This entry lists 10 T cell receptor beta chains sequenced from one sample in a study of cytomegalovirus exposure and HLA in healthy donors. PCR amplification relied on 60 Vbeta primers (plus 13 Jbeta primers). Produced via immunoSEQ multiplex PCR; TCRdb's table is partial and in-frame only. The sample lists about 170,000 clones; roughly 81% were seen once. Input material: PBMCs. The origin of the receptors is a young man in good health and CMV-seropositive.

This chain uses TRBV6-5 with TRBJ1-1, with 7 positions matching TRBD1. With V trimmed by 7 bases and J by 4 bases, 9 bases remained unmatched. The CDR3 covers 14 residues. The V gene's germline CDR1 is MNHEY and CDR2 SVGAGI. This CDR3 reads CASNRQGFGTEAFF. The CDR3 nucleotides are TGTGCCAGCAACAGACAGGGTTTTGGCACTGAAGCTTTCTTT.

The chain carries TRBV4-2 and TRBJ2-1; D is perhaps TRBD2 (5 bases). This CDR3 has 15 amino acids. V was shortened by 1 base and J by 4 bases, with 11 bases between the two germline ends. Germline V CDR1 and CDR2: LGHNA, YNFKEQ. The CDR3 protein is CASSQVSAEYNEQFF. The CDR3 nucleotides read TGTGCCAGCAGCCAAGTTAGCGCGGAATACAATGAGCAGTTCTTC.

The rearrangement links TRBV7-8 to TRBJ2-5; possibly TRBD1 for D (6 bases). This CDR3 region has 14 residues. Germline loops: CDR1 SGHVS, CDR2 FQNEAQ. V dropped 3 bases and J dropped 3 bases, with 11 bases sitting between them. CDR3 nucleotides: TGTGCCAGCAGCTTTAGGACAGCCGAAGAGACCCAGTACTTC. Translation: CASSFRTAEETQYF.

This clone was observed once. V usage is TRBV7-6 and J usage is TRBJ2-3; weak D call: TRBD1 (6 bases). There are 17 residues in the CDR3. Germline values: CDR1 SGHVS, CDR2 FNYEAQ. V was clipped by 0 bases and J by 0 bases, with 13 bases between them. CDR3 sequence: CASSLAGAPSSTDTQYF. The CDR3, as DNA: TGTGCCAGCAGCTTAGCGGGGGCACCGTCTAGCACAGATACGCAGTATTTT.

This clone turned up a few times. The CDR3: CASSWGDSPTDTQYF. Here the CDR3 DNA reads TGTGCCAGCAGCTGGGGGGACAGCCCCACAGATACGCAGTATTTT. The V and J genes are TRBV5-8 and TRBJ2-3, with TRBD1 as a possible D gene (7 bases). Trimming took off 3 bases at V and 2 bases at J, with 13 bases between the two ends. The CDR3 totals 15 residues. CDR1 is SGHTS and CDR2 is YDEGEE in the germline V gene.

Details on this clone: Germline is not matched at one junction end, which may reflect a read error. The chain recombines TRBV7-9 with TRBJ2-3; TRBD1 might be the D (7 bases). From germline, CDR1 is SEHNR and CDR2 FQNEAQ (reference sequence). This CDR3 has 16 residues. The CDR3 reads CSSSLRGGTGTDTQYF. The CDR3 nucleotides read TGTTCCAGCAGCTTAAGGGGCGGGACAGGCACAGATACGCAGTATTTT.

The chain couples TRBV18 to TRBJ2-7; D might be TRBD1 (5 bases). Trimming took off 3 bases at V and 3 bases at J, with 9 bases between the two ends. The CDR3 is 13 amino acids. In germline, CDR1 is KGHSH, CDR2 LQKENI. CDR3: CASSPEDSYEQYF. The CDR3 nucleotides are TGTGCCAGCTCACCTGAAGACAGCTACGAGCAGTACTTC.

The chain carries TRBV10-3 and TRBJ2-7; weak D call: TRBD2 (6 bases). The V and J ends lost 3 bases and 5 bases respectively, with 14 bases between them. Germline loops: CDR1 ENHRY, CDR2 SYGVKD. The CDR3 length is 14 residues. The CDR3: CAISDGGRENEQYV. The CDR3 DNA follows: TGTGCCATCAGTGATGGGGGACGGGAGAACGAGCAGTACGTC.

The chain employs TRBV2 and TRBJ1-3, with D unclear. The CDR3 is made up of 15 amino acids. Germline CDR1 and CDR2: SNHLY and FYNNEI. V was shortened by 1 base and J by 0 bases, with 7 bases between the two germline ends. CDR3 sequence (DNA): TGTGCCAGCAGTGAAGTCCCGGGCTCTGGAAACACCATATATTTT. It encodes CASSEVPGSGNTIYF.

The CDR3 DNA reads TGTGCCAGCAGCTTAAACCCGACTAGCGGAGCCTACGAGCAGTACTTC. This translates into CASSLNPTSGAYEQYF. This rearrangement joins TRBV11-2 to TRBJ2-7, with TRBD2 matching over 9 bases. Looked up from germline, CDR1 is SGHAT and CDR2 is FQNNGV. The CDR3 is 16 residues long. The ends lost 2 bases at V and 2 bases at J; junction bases unmatched: 7.